The source of this TCR beta chain is a study of shared clonotypes between healthy human individuals. Study-level findings and limits: Blood alone was sampled, and tissue repertoires likely differ.

Germline V CDR1 and CDR2: MRHNA, SNTAGT. This CDR3 is built from 13 residues. A remark on this clone: Its specificity is unknown.

The donors, all of them Caucasian adults, lived in Nashville, Tennessee. In the original workflow: Filtering of immunoSEQ junctional sequences could not match full-length read filtering. Here immunoSEQ multiplex PCR was the method, and the copy in TCRdb shows in-frame clones only, minus some. For V, J and clone size, that table is used; D and trimming come from the DNA. This table holds around 500,000 clones, 75% to 85% found once. The chain has TRBV6-4 and TRBJ2-1, with D perhaps TRBD1 or TRBD2 (5 bases each). The sequence was obtained from a woman aged 40 to 50 in good health. Some clones in this sample may be carry-over from other donors' samples. What was sequenced was PBMCs. CDR3 nucleotides: TGTGGAGGGGTAGAACCGAGGGACAATGAGCAGTTCTTC. It yields the protein CGGVEPRDNEQFF.